The TCR beta chain described here comes from a study of blood T cell repertoires in COVID-19. At the level of the study: Samples came from the United States, Italy and Spain, spanning acute and convalescent COVID-19. From T cells, B-cell-depleted T cells, or PBMCs came the material, which was cDNA or gDNA.

Generated by immunoSEQ multiplex PCR, the TCRdb table keeps only in-frame clones and is missing some. The profile shows around 340,000 clones, 88% of them singletons. Participant ages covered about 18 to 89 years across some 25 US areas. This receptor was taken from a woman aged 25-40 years who had been exposed to COVID-19. Sequenced material: PBMCs or T cells enriched from blood (not recorded which).

CDR3 residues: CASSPYRGLTIYF. The CDR3 DNA follows: TGTGCCAGCTCACCATACAGGGGATTGACCATATATTTT. This sequence joins TRBV18 and TRBJ1-3; 7 positions match TRBD1. Per germline, CDR1 KGHSH and CDR2 LQKENI. V lost 2 bases, J lost 10 bases, and 5 bases stayed unmatched. This CDR3 has 13 residues.